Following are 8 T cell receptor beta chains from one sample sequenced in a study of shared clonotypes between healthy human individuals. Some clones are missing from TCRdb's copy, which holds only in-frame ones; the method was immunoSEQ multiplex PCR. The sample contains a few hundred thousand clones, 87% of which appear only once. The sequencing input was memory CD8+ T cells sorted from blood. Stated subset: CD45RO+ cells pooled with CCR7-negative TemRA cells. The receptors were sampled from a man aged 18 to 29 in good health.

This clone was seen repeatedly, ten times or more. This CDR3 reads CASSSEADDRGKTQYF. In nucleotides, the CDR3 is TGCGCCAGCAGCTCAGAGGCCGACGACAGGGGAAAGACCCAGTACTTC. V gene TRBV4-1 combines with J gene TRBJ2-5; 8 nucleotides align to TRBD1. Trimming took 5 bases from V and 6 from J; bases not matched to a gene: 14. Germline-derived CDR1 and CDR2 are MGHRA and YSYEKL. CDR3 length equals 16 residues.

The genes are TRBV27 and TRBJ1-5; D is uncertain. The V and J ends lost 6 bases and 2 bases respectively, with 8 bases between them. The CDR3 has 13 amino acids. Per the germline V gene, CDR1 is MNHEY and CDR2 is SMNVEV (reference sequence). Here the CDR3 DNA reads TGTGCCAGCAGACGTTGGCGCAATCAGCCCCAGCATTTT. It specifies CASRRWRNQPQHF.

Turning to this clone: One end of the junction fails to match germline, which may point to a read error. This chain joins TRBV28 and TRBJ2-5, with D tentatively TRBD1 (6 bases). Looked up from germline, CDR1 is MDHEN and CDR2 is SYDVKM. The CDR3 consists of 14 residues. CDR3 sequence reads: CASRFPGTQETQYF. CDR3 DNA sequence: TGTGCCAGCCGTTTTCCCGGGACACAAGAGACCCAGTACTTC.

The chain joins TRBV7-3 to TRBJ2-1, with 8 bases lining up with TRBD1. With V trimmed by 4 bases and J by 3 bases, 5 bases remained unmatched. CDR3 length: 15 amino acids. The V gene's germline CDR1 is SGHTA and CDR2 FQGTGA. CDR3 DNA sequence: TGTGCCAGCAGCTCGACAGGGGATTACTACAATGAGCAGTTCTTC. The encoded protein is CASSSTGDYYNEQFF.

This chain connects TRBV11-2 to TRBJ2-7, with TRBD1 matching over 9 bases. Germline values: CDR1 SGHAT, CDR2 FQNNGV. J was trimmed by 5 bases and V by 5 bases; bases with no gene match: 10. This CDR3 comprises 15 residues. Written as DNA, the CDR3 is TGTGCCAGCAGCACCTGGGACAGGGATTTCAACGAGCAGTACTTC. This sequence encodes CASSTWDRDFNEQYF.

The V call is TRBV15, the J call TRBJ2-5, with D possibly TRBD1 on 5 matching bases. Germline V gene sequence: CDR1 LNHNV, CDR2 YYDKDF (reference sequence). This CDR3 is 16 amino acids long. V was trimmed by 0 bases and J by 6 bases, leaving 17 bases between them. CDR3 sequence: CATSRDYSAGKKTQYF. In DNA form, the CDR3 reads TGTGCCACCAGCAGAGATTATTCGGCAGGGAAGAAGACCCAGTACTTC.

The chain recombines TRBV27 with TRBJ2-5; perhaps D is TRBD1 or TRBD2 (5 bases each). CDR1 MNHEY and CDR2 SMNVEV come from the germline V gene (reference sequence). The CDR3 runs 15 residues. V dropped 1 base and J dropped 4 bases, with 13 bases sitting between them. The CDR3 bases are TGTGCCAGCAGTTTATATGGGGGAACCCTAGAGACCCAGTACTTC. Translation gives CASSLYGGTLETQYF.

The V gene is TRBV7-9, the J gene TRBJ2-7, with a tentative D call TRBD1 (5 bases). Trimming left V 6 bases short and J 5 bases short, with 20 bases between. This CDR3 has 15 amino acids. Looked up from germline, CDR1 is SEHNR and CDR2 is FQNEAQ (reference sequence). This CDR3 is CASSLPSFQGDEQYF. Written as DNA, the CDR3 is TGTGCCAGCAGTTTACCTTCCTTTCAGGGCGACGAGCAGTACTTC.